The source of this TCR beta chain is a study of OX40 agonist ivuxolimab in advanced cancers. Regarding this clone: As yet, its antigen is unknown.

Study results and caveats: Mean expanded clone counts were higher in CD8+ than CD4+ T cells.

V was pared by 0 bases and J by 9 bases, with 5 bases of the junction left unmatched. Germline lookup yields CDR1 SGHTA and CDR2 FQGNSA. This CDR3 is built from 14 residues. Clones were read by immunoSEQ multiplex PCR, and TCRdb kept only the in-frame ones, dropping some. The sample lists over 60,000 clones; 70% to 90% were seen once. The source is an adult with an advanced solid tumor such as melanoma, head and neck, liver or kidney cancer. This chain uses TRBV7-2 with TRBJ2-3; TRBD2 aligns across 8 bases. This specimen consisted of CD4+ or CD8+ T cells sorted from blood, obtained in a trial of the OX40 agonist ivuxolimab. CDR3 amino acids: CASSLASGGDTQYF. Written as DNA, the CDR3 is TGTGCCAGCAGCTTAGCGTCGGGAGGGGACACGCAGTATTTT.